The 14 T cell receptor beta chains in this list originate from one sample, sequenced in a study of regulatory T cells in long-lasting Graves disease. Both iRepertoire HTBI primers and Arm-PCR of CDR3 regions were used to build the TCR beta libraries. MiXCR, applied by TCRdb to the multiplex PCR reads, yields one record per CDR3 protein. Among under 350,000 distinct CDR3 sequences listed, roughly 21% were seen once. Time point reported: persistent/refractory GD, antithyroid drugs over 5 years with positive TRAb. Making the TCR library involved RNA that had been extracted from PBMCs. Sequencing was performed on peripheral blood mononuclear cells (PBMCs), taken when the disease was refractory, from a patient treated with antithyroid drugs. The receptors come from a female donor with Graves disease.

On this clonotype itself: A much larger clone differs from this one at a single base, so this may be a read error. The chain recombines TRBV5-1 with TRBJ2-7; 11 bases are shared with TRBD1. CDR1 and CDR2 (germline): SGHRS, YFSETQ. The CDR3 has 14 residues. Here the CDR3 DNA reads TGCGCCAGCAGCTTTGGGACAGGGGGGAACGAGCGGTACTTC. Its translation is CASSFGTGGNERYF.

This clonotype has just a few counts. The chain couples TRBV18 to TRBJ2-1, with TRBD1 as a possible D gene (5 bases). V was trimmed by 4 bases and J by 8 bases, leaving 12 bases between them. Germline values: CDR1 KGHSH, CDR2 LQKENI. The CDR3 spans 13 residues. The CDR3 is CASSLVGVDEQFF. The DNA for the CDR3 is TGTGCCAGCTCACTAGTAGGGGTCGATGAGCAGTTCTTC.

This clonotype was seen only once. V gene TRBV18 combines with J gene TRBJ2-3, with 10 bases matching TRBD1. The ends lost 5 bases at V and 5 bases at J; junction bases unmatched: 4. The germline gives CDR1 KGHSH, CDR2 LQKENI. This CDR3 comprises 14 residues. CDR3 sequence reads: CASSAGQGQDTQYF. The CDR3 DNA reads TGTGCCAGCTCAGCGGGACAGGGGCAAGATACGCAGTATTTT.

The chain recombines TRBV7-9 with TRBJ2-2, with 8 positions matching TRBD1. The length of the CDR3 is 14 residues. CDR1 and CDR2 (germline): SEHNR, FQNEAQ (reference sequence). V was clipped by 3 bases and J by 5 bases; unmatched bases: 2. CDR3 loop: CASSFWTGTGELFF. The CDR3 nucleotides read TGTGCCAGCAGCTTCTGGACAGGGACCGGGGAGCTGTTTTTT.

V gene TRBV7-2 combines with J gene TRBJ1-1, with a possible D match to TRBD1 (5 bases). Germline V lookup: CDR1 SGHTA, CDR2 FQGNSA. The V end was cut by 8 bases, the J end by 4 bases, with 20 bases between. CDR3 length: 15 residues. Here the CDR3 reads CASGTSGQRSTEAFF. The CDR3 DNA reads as TGTGCCAGCGGGACTTCGGGCCAAAGAAGCACTGAAGCTTTCTTT.

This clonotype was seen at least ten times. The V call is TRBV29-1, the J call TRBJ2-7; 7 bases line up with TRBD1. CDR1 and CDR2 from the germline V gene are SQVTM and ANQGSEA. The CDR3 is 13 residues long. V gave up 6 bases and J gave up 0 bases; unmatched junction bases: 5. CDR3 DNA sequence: TGCAGCGTCCTCCAGGGGGACTCCTACGAGCAGTACTTC. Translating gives CSVLQGDSYEQYF.

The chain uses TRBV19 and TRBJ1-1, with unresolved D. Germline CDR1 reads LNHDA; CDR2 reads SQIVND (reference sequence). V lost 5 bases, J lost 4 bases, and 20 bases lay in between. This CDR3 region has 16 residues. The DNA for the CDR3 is TGTGCCAGTAGTCTACCATCCTGGGGTGTCGGCACTGAAGCTTTCTTT. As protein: CASSLPSWGVGTEAFF. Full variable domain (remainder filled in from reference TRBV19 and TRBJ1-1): DGGITQSPKYLFRKEGQNVTLSCEQNLNHDAMYWYRQDPGQGLRLIYYSQIVNDFQKGDIAEGYSVSREKKESFPLTVTSAQKNPTAFYLCASSLPSWGVGTEAFFGQGTRLTVV.

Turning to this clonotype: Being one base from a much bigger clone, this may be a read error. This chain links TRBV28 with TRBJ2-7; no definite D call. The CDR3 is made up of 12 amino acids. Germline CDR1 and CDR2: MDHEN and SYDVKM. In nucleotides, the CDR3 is TGTGCCAGCAGCCTACCCCTTGACGAGCGGTACTTC. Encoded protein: CASSLPLDERYF.

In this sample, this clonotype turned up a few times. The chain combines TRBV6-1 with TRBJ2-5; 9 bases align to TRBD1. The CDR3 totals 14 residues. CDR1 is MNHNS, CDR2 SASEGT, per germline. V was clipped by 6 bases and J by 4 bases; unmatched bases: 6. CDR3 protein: CASRAGTGLETQYF. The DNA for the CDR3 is TGTGCCAGCAGAGCCGGGACAGGGTTAGAGACCCAGTACTTC.

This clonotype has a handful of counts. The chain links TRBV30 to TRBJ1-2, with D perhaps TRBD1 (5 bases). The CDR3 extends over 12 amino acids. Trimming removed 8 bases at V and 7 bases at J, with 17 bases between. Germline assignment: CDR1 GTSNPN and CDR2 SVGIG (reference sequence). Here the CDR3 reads CAGNGAAFGYTF. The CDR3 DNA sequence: TGTGCCGGAAACGGGGCTGCTTTTGGCTACACCTTC.

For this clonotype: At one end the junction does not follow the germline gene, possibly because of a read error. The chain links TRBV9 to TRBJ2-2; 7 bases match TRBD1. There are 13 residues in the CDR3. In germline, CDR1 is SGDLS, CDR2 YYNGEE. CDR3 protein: CASQGANTGELFF. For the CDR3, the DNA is TGCGCCTCCCAGGGGGCGAACACCGGGGAGCTGTTTTTT. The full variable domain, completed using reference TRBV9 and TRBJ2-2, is DSGVTQTPKHLITATGQRVTLRCSPRSGDLSVYWYQQSLDQGLQFLIQYYNGEERAKGNILERFSAQQFPDLHSELNLSSLELGDSALYFCASQGANTGELFFGEGSRLTVL.

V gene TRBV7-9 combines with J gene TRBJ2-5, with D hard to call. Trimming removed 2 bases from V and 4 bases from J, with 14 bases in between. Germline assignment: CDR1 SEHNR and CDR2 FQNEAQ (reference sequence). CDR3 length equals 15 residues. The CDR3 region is CASSLNSVSLETQYF. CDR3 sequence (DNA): TGTGCCAGCAGCTTAAATTCAGTCAGCTTAGAGACCCAGTACTTC.

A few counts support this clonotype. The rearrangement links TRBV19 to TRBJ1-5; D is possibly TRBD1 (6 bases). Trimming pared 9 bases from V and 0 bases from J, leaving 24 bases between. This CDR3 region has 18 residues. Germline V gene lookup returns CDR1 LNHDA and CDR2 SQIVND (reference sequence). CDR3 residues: CASGRGTQGGHSNQPQHF. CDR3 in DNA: TGTGCCAGCGGACGCGGGACACAAGGTGGTCATAGCAATCAGCCCCAGCATTTT.

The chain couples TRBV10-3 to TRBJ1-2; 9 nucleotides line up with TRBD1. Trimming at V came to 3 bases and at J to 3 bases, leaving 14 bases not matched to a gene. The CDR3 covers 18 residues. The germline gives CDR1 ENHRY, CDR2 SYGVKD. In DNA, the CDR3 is TGTGCCATCAGTGAAGGAACACCGGGACAGGGATTCGACTATGGCTACACCTTC. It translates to CAISEGTPGQGFDYGYTF.